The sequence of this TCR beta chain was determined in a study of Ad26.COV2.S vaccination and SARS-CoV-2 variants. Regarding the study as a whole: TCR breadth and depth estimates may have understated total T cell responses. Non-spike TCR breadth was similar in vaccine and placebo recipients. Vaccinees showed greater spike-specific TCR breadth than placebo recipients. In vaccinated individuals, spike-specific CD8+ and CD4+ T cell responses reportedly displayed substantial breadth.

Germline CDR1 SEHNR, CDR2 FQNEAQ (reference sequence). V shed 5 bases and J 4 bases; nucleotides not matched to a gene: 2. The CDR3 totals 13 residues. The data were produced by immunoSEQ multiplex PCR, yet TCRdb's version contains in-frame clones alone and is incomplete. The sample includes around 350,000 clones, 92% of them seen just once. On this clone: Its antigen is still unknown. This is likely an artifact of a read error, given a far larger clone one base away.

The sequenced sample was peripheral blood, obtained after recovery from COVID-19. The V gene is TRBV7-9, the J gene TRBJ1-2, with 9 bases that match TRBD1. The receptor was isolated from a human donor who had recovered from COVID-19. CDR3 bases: TGTGCCAGCAGCCCGACAGGGGGCTATGGCTACACCTTC. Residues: CASSPTGGYGYTF.